This TCR beta chain was found in a study of identical twins. In germline, CDR1 is WSHSY, CDR2 SAAADI. This CDR3 region has 12 residues. V lost 11 bases and J 6 bases, leaving 16 bases between the germline ends. Study-wide results and caveats: Abundant beta clonotypes from cord blood had fewer insertions, unlike memory repertoires, which showed none.

MiXCR, run by TCRdb on the 5' RACE reads, gives a single entry per CDR3 protein. The sample has 1,800,000 or so distinct CDR3 sequences, roughly 35% seen once. This clonotype was counted only a few times. Its antigen is not known. Sequencing was carried out using cord blood. This chain connects TRBV10-2 to TRBJ1-2; TRBD1 might be the D (6 bases). This receptor was identified in a newborn girl in good health. Written as DNA, the CDR3 is TGCGCCTCACAACAGGGTATCGATGGCTACACCTTC. Encoded protein: CASQQGIDGYTF.